These 21 T cell receptor beta chains were all obtained from the same sample, sequenced in a study of cytomegalovirus exposure and HLA in healthy donors. The study ran its PCR with 60 Vbeta and 13 Jbeta primers. Data came from immunoSEQ multiplex PCR; TCRdb stores just in-frame clones and leaves some out. The sample consists of about 120,000 clones, around 60% of them appearing once. Input material: PBMCs. Every receptor here comes from a woman between 40 and 50 years old in good health and CMV-seropositive.

J is TRBJ2-1 and V is TRBV4-1; 10 bases match TRBD2. The CDR3 runs to 17 residues. The trim removed 1 base at V and 9 bases at J, leaving 12 bases unmatched. In germline, CDR1 is MGHRA, CDR2 YSYEKL. The CDR3 DNA follows: TGCGCCAGCAGCCAAGTACTAGCGGGAATTGGGCGAGGTGAGCAGTTCTTC. Translated: CASSQVLAGIGRGEQFF.

The table lists this clone with a few counts. This chain links TRBV2 with TRBJ1-5; 8 bases map to TRBD1. J lost 1 base, V lost 5 bases, and 4 bases had no gene match. Germline CDR1 and CDR2: SNHLY and FYNNEI. This CDR3 is built from 15 residues. The CDR3 spells CASSPGGGSNQPQHF. As DNA, the CDR3 is TGTGCCAGCAGTCCAGGGGGCGGAAGCAATCAGCCCCAGCATTTT.

The genes are TRBV29-1 and TRBJ2-5; D might be TRBD2 (5 bases). Matching the DNA end better, TRBJ2-7 makes the J call doubtful. CDR1 is SQVTM and CDR2 is ANQGSEA in the germline V gene. CDR3 size: 14 residues. As DNA, the CDR3 is TGCAGCGCCGGAAGGACGGGGAGAGCCTACGAGCAGTACTTC. Its translation: CSAGRTGRAYEQYF.

The V call is TRBV29-1, the J call TRBJ2-1; the match to TRBD2 covers 9 bases. CDR1 SQVTM and CDR2 ANQGSEA come from the germline V gene. Trimming cost V 7 bases and J 5 bases; bases outside gene matches: 3. The CDR3 is 12 amino acids. The CDR3 nucleotides read TGCAGCGGTGGGACTAGCCACAATGAGCAGTTCTTC. Translating gives CSGGTSHNEQFF.

The V and J genes are TRBV4-3 and TRBJ1-4; TRBD1 matches 7 bases. This CDR3 comprises 17 residues. Germline CDR1 LGHNA, CDR2 YSLEER. Losses at the gene ends were 0 bases for V and 7 bases for J; bases not matched to a gene: 11. CDR3: CASSQDFTGASGEKLFF. The DNA for the CDR3 is TGCGCCAGCAGCCAAGATTTTACAGGGGCGAGTGGTGAAAAACTGTTTTTT.

This clone was seen a few times. This chain uses TRBV28 with TRBJ1-2; 7 positions match TRBD1. CDR1 MDHEN and CDR2 SYDVKM come from the germline V gene. CDR3 length equals 15 residues. V shed 6 bases, J shed 2 bases, and the junction held 9 bases outside the gene matches. The CDR3 DNA is TGTGCCAGCAGCCAATTTTCGACAGGGAACTATGGCTACACCTTC. Protein sequence: CASSQFSTGNYGYTF.

The V call is TRBV6-1, the J call TRBJ1-5; tentatively, D is TRBD1 (5 bases). The CDR3 runs 14 residues. Germline lookup yields CDR1 MNHNS and CDR2 SASEGT. Trimming pared 1 base from V and 7 bases from J, leaving 11 bases between. DNA of the CDR3: TGTGCCAGCAGTGAAGTTGGAGGGGCCCAGCCCCAGCATTTT. Its protein is CASSEVGGAQPQHF.

The rearrangement uses TRBV27 and TRBJ1-5; weak D call: TRBD1 (5 bases). CDR1 and CDR2 from the germline V gene are MNHEY and SMNVEV (reference sequence). The CDR3 totals 14 residues. V lost 8 bases to trimming and J lost 4 bases, with 15 bases between them. CDR3 loop: CASGKLQDNQPQHF. The DNA for the CDR3 is TGTGCCAGCGGGAAATTACAGGATAATCAGCCCCAGCATTTT.

This chain connects TRBV7-9 to TRBJ1-4, with D possibly being TRBD1 (5 bases). Trimming took off 3 bases at V and 8 bases at J, with 7 bases between the two ends. The CDR3 runs to 12 residues. Germline CDR1 SEHNR, CDR2 FQNEAQ (reference sequence). Here the CDR3 DNA reads TGTGCCAGCAGCTTTTGGACAGAAAAACTGTTTTTT. Amino acid sequence: CASSFWTEKLFF.

The V call is TRBV4-1, the J call TRBJ1-5, with 9 bases lining up with TRBD1. V lost 2 bases to trimming and J lost 7 bases; unmatched junction nucleotides: 9. Germline CDR1 MGHRA, CDR2 YSYEKL. The CDR3 covers 16 residues. CDR3 sequence: CASSQHADRGWQPQHF. CDR3 nucleotides: TGCGCCAGCAGCCAACATGCGGACAGGGGTTGGCAGCCCCAGCATTTT.

This chain joins TRBV14 and TRBJ2-3; TRBD2 agrees at 13 bases. V lost 3 bases and J lost 1; bases outside the gene matches: 13. Germline loops: CDR1 SGHDN, CDR2 FVKESK. CDR3 size: 20 residues. The CDR3 is CASSQFPKTSGRRRTDTQYF. DNA for the CDR3: TGTGCCAGCAGCCAGTTCCCGAAGACTAGCGGGAGGAGGCGCACAGATACGCAGTATTTT.

The chain combines TRBV5-4 with TRBJ2-1, with TRBD1 as a possible D gene (5 bases). Germline CDR1 SGHNT, CDR2 YYREEE (reference sequence). The CDR3 covers 13 residues. The V end was cut by 0 bases, the J end by 9 bases, with 10 bases between. As DNA, the CDR3 is TGTGCCAGCAGCTTGGTTCCTAGGGGTGAGCAGTTCTTC. Translating gives CASSLVPRGEQFF.

The J gene is TRBJ1-5, the V gene TRBV28, with TRBD1 identical over 8 bases. CDR1 is MDHEN and CDR2 is SYDVKM in the germline V gene. J was trimmed by 0 bases and V by 7 bases; bases with no gene match: 11. CDR3 length: 17 residues. The CDR3 nucleotides read TGTGCCAGCACCGTCTGGGGACAGGTCTATAGCAATCAGCCCCAGCATTTT. Its translation is CASTVWGQVYSNQPQHF. Combining the CDR3 with reference TRBV28 and TRBJ1-5 gives the whole variable domain DVKVTQSSRYLVKRTGEKVFLECVQDMDHENMFWYRQDPGLGLRLIYFSYDVKMKEKGDIPEGYSVSREKKERFSLILESASTNQTSMYLCASTVWGQVYSNQPQHFGDGTRLSIL.

The gene calls are TRBV11-2 and TRBJ1-1; weak D call: TRBD1 (6 bases). The V and J ends lost 2 bases and 2 bases respectively, with 12 bases between them. From germline, CDR1 is SGHAT and CDR2 FQNNGV. The length of the CDR3 is 15 residues. The CDR3 spells CASSLWTADNTEAFF. CDR3 DNA sequence: TGTGCCAGCAGCTTATGGACAGCAGATAACACTGAAGCTTTCTTT.

This clone came up a few times. The chain is built from TRBV28 and TRBJ2-2; D is possibly TRBD1 (6 bases). This CDR3 has 15 amino acids. V was shortened by 3 bases and J by 4 bases, with 12 bases between the two germline ends. Germline V gene sequence: CDR1 MDHEN, CDR2 SYDVKM. CDR3 sequence reads: CASSFWGRGTGELFF. The CDR3 DNA sequence: TGTGCCAGCAGTTTTTGGGGGCGAGGCACCGGGGAGCTGTTTTTT. Full variable domain (rest looked up from reference TRBV28 and TRBJ2-2): DVKVTQSSRYLVKRTGEKVFLECVQDMDHENMFWYRQDPGLGLRLIYFSYDVKMKEKGDIPEGYSVSREKKERFSLILESASTNQTSMYLCASSFWGRGTGELFFGEGSRLTVL.

This rearrangement joins TRBV28 to TRBJ1-3, with D perhaps TRBD1 (6 bases). Trimming removed 6 bases at V and 1 base at J, with 13 bases between. In germline, CDR1 is MDHEN, CDR2 SYDVKM. The CDR3 totals 15 residues. CDR3 amino acids: CASRGGADSGNTIYF. The DNA for the CDR3 is TGTGCCAGCAGGGGGGGGGCGGATTCTGGAAACACCATATATTTT.

This clone was counted a few times. The CDR3 loop is CASSLPSGRSVGYEQYF. The CDR3, as DNA: TGTGCCAGCAGCCTCCCAAGCGGGAGATCCGTCGGGTACGAGCAGTACTTC. The chain combines TRBV5-4 with TRBJ2-7; 8 positions match TRBD2. Germline values: CDR1 SGHNT, CDR2 YYREEE (reference sequence). This CDR3 is 17 amino acids long. Trimming cost V 4 bases and J 4 bases; bases outside gene matches: 16. The entire variable domain, with the rest obtained from reference TRBV5-4 and TRBJ2-7, is as follows: ETGVTQSPTHLIKTRGQQVTLRCSSQSGHNTVSWYQQALGQGPQFIFQYYREEENGRGNFPPRFSGLQFPNYSSELNVNALELDDSALYLCASSLPSGRSVGYEQYFGPGTRLTVT.

The chain links TRBV9 to TRBJ2-3; 13 bases are shared with TRBD2. CDR3 size: 15 residues. The germline gives CDR1 SGDLS, CDR2 YYNGEE. J was trimmed by 6 bases and V by 5 bases; bases with no gene match: 6. The CDR3 coding sequence is TGTGCCAGCAGTTGGACTAGCGGGAGTCCGGATACGCAGTATTTT. Amino acid sequence: CASSWTSGSPDTQYF. Using reference TRBV9 and TRBJ2-3 for the parts outside the CDR3, the full variable domain is DSGVTQTPKHLITATGQRVTLRCSPRSGDLSVYWYQQSLDQGLQFLIQYYNGEERAKGNILERFSAQQFPDLHSELNLSSLELGDSALYFCASSWTSGSPDTQYFGPGTRLTVL.

The rearrangement uses TRBV6-4 and TRBJ2-1; perhaps TRBD2 as D (6 bases). The CDR3 loop spans 15 amino acids. Germline CDR1 and CDR2: MRHNA and SNTAGT. V was shortened by 6 bases and J by 4 bases, with 16 bases between the two germline ends. The CDR3, as DNA: TGTGCCAGCAGGCGGGACTCCGCTTTTTACAATGAGCAGTTCTTC. This gives the protein CASRRDSAFYNEQFF.

Turning to this clone: The sample holds other DNA sequences that translate to the same CDR3. The V call is TRBV19, the J call TRBJ1-1; unclear D gene. V was trimmed by 3 bases and J by 5 bases, leaving 10 bases between them. The CDR3 runs 13 residues. The germline CDR1 and CDR2 sequences are LNHDA and SQIVND (reference sequence). The CDR3 protein is CASSIRGGTEAFF. CDR3 sequence (DNA): TGTGCCAGTAGTATCCGCGGAGGTACTGAAGCTTTCTTT.

In regard to this clone: The junction departs from germline at one end; a sequencing error may be responsible. The same CDR3 is also encoded by other DNA sequences in this sample. The chain is built from TRBV28 and TRBJ1-1; D unresolved. From germline, CDR1 is MDHEN and CDR2 SYDVKM. The CDR3 is 16 amino acids. The CDR3 is CASSPRTPPGNTEAFF. CDR3 nucleotide sequence: TGTGCCAGCAGCCCAAGAACTCCTCCGGGGAACACTGAGGCTTTCTTT.